This is a list of T cell receptor beta chains from one sample in a study of T cell responses to AZD1222 COVID-19 vaccine. Data came from immunoSEQ multiplex PCR; TCRdb stores just in-frame clones and leaves some out. The data show 180,000 or so clones, with approximately 90% seen just once and 25% to 30% held by the top ten. Sequences were derived from peripheral blood, sampled 28 days after the second AZD1222 dose. These receptors were taken from an adult who received the AZD1222 COVID-19 vaccine. Both conserved end residues are part of each CDR3. A D gene is named only where the DNA matches it firmly. Expanded clones get a size class; other rows say once, few or many, or leave the size out.

TRBJ2-1	TRBD2	once	TRBV24-1	TGTGCCACCAGTGAACCAGACAGCGGGAGTCAAGAGCAGTTCTTC	CATSEPDSGSQEQFF
TRBJ2-2	.	.	TRBV30	TGTGCCTGGAGTCTAACGAACACCGGGGAGCTGTTTTTT	CAWSLTNTGELFF
TRBJ2-3	.	.	TRBV7-3	TGTGCCAGCAGCTTAAGCAGGGCCACAGATACGCAGTATTTT	CASSLSRATDTQYF
TRBJ2-7	.	.	TRBV3-1/TRBV3-2	TGTGCCAGCAGCCAAGAGTTGGGAAGGCCCAACTCCTACGAGCAGTACTTC	CASSQELGRPNSYEQYF
TRBJ2-4	TRBD1	.	TRBV5-8	TGTGCCAGCAGCCCGGGACAGGGGGCGACCAAAAACATTCAGTACTTC	CASSPGQGATKNIQYF
TRBJ1-4	.	.	TRBV30	TGTGCCCTACAGGGAAGGGGAGAAAAACTGTTTTTT	CALQGRGEKLFF
TRBJ1-2	.	.	TRBV28	TGTGCCACCTTTCGGGCAGGGCCTAACTATGGCTACACCTTC	CATFRAGPNYGYTF
TRBJ2-1	TRBD2	few	TRBV5-4	TGTGCCAGCAGCGCTGCGGGGGGGCCCCACAATGAGCAGTTCTTC	CASSAAGGPHNEQFF
TRBJ2-5	.	.	TRBV28	TGTGCCAGCAGTACTGTGGGTAGAGAGACCCAGTACTTC	CASSTVGRETQYF
TRBJ1-5	.	.	TRBV19	TGTGCCAGTAGTATTGAGGCAGGGCTGCATCAGCCCCAGCATTTT	CASSIEAGLHQPQHF
TRBJ1-5	.	.	TRBV4-3	TGCGCCAGCAGCCAAGAGAGAGGCGGGGCCCAGCATTTT	CASSQERGGAQHF
TRBJ2-3	.	.	TRBV27	TGTGCCAGCAGTTTATCAGTCCCTAGCACAGATACGCAGTATTTT	CASSLSVPSTDTQYF
TRBJ2-5	.	.	TRBV28	TGTGCCAGCAGTTTGTTGGTGACCAGGGAAGAGACCCAGTACTTC	CASSLLVTREETQYF
TRBJ1-2	TRBD1	.	TRBV29-1	TGCAGCGTAGGACAGGGGGCCACGGGCTACACCTTC	CSVGQGATGYTF
TRBJ2-7	TRBD2	.	TRBV2	TGTGCCAGCATTACGGGAGGGGTTTACTACGAGCAGTACTTC	CASITGGVYYEQYF
TRBJ2-3	.	.	TRBV4-2	TGTGCCAGCAGCTCCTTTTCCGGGTCGACAGATACGCAGTATTTT	CASSSFSGSTDTQYF
TRBJ1-3	.	.	TRBV19	TGTGCCAGTAGTATCGGAGCGAGCTCTGGAAACACCATATATTTT	CASSIGASSGNTIYF
TRBJ2-5	.	.	TRBV19	TGTGCCAGTTCGGGACCTAAGGGGGAGACCCAGTACTTC	CASSGPKGETQYF
TRBJ2-4	.	.	TRBV19	TGTGCCAGTAGCAGCCCAGGGATAGCCAAAAACATTCAGTACTTC	CASSSPGIAKNIQYF
TRBJ1-1	.	.	TRBV7-3	TGTGCCAGCAGCTTATTTATGATAGGACGGGAGGGGACTGAAGCTTTCTTT	CASSLFMIGREGTEAFF
TRBJ2-1	.	.	TRBV11-1	TGTGCCAGCAGCATTAGCGGATACAATGAGCAGTTCTTC	CASSISGYNEQFF
TRBJ2-6	TRBD2	.	TRBV9	TGTGCCAGCAGCACGACCCCGGGGGGATCTGGGGCCAACGTCCTGACTTTC	CASSTTPGGSGANVLTF
TRBJ2-2	TRBD1	once	TRBV10-1	TGCGCCAGCAGTGATAACAGGGGGAACACCGGGGAGCTGTTTTTT	CASSDNRGNTGELFF
TRBJ2-2	.	.	TRBV5-5	TGTGCCAGCAGCCGACTCCCTGTGGACCGGGGGACCGGGGAGCTGTTTTTT	CASSRLPVDRGTGELFF
TRBJ1-5	.	.	TRBV7-9	TGTGCCAGCAGCTTCGGAAGGGCGGCGAATCAGCCCCAGCATTTT	CASSFGRAANQPQHF
TRBJ2-1	TRBD1	.	TRBV4-3	TGCGCCAGCAGCTCACGACAGGGCGTATACAATGAGCAGTTCTTC	CASSSRQGVYNEQFF
TRBJ2-7	TRBD1	.	TRBV7-9	TGTGCCAGCAGCTTTGGACAGGGGCCCTACGAGCAGTACTTC	CASSFGQGPYEQYF
TRBJ1-4	.	.	TRBV7-2	TGTGCCAGCAGCTTAGGGTCCGGGGGGGAAAAACTGTTTTTT	CASSLGSGGEKLFF
TRBJ1-5	TRBD1	.	TRBV24-1	TGTGCCACCAGTGGCACAGGGGAGAGCAATCAGCCCCAGCATTTT	CATSGTGESNQPQHF
TRBJ1-5	TRBD1	.	TRBV19	TGTGCCAGTAGTACACGGACAGGGGGTGGTCAGCCCCAGCATTTT	CASSTRTGGGQPQHF
TRBJ2-5	.	.	TRBV7-3	TGTGCCAGCAGCTTAGCTGGACAGAAAGAGACCCAGTACTTC	CASSLAGQKETQYF
TRBJ2-5	TRBD1	once	TRBV7-2	TGTGCCAGCAGCTCGGGGACAGGGGGCATTAGGTACTTC	CASSSGTGGIRYF
TRBJ2-2	TRBD2	.	TRBV25-1	TGTGCCAGCACTAGCGGGAGATACGGGGAGCTGTTTTTT	CASTSGRYGELFF
TRBJ2-5	.	.	TRBV5-6	TGTGCCAGCGGGAGTGGCGGGCGGGAGACCCAGTACTTC	CASGSGGRETQYF
TRBJ1-5	.	.	TRBV7-2	TGTGCCAGCAGCTTAAATAGCAATCAGCCCCAGCATTTT	CASSLNSNQPQHF
TRBJ2-5	.	.	TRBV6-7	TGTGCCAGCAGTAGAACCGACAGGCCCGGAGGGGCCCAAGAGACCCAGTACTTC	CASSRTDRPGGAQETQYF
TRBJ2-2	.	.	TRBV24-1	TGTGCCACCAGTGGAGAAACAGGTTCGAACACCGGGGAGCTGTTTTTT	CATSGETGSNTGELFF
TRBJ2-7	TRBD1	.	TRBV7-8	TGTGCCAGCAGCCCACCGGGACAGGCCTACGAGCAGTACTTC	CASSPPGQAYEQYF
TRBJ1-1	.	.	TRBV30	TGTGCCTGGAGTGCCGGGATGAACACTGAAGCTTTCTTT	CAWSAGMNTEAFF